Here is one T cell receptor (beta chain) with its context. The antigen remains undetermined. The data were obtained in a study of long-term antiretroviral therapy in people with HIV. Findings of the study overall: Pre-ART clonal expansions dominated every time point's repertoire. Post-ART diversity increased but stayed below transplant donor controls.

They ran version v3.0 of the immunoSEQ assay at survey level. Only in-frame clones appear in the TCRdb table, and some are missing; sequencing was by immunoSEQ multiplex PCR. The table has about 28,000 clones, 84% seen once. The samples comprised 1-10 million cryopreserved PBMC ahead of DNA extraction. The V end lost 4 bases, the J end lost 0 bases, and 13 bases lay between the germline ends. CDR1 LGHNA and CDR2 YSLEER come from the germline V gene. CDR3 length equals 15 residues. This TCR came from a man aged 18 to 30 with HIV. The source was unsorted PBMCs, collected 0.4 years after starting antiretroviral therapy. The V call is TRBV4-3, the J call TRBJ2-7, with D tentatively TRBD1 or TRBD2 (5 bases each). CDR3 sequence reads: CASSPGTTGSYEQYF. In DNA form, the CDR3 reads TGCGCCAGCAGCCCCGGGACCACCGGCTCCTACGAGCAGTACTTC.